This entry lists 23 T cell receptor beta chains sequenced from one sample in a study of control samples from healthy donors and cancer patients. The table came from immunoSEQ multiplex PCR; TCRdb's copy has only in-frame clones and leaves some out. The top ten hold around 8.4% of the sample, which has fewer than 15,000 clones, around four fifths seen once. Sequencing was carried out using formalin-fixed, paraffin-embedded tissue. The receptors shown here come from a male donor with melanoma.

The chain joins TRBV7-6 to TRBJ1-4; possibly TRBD1 for D (6 bases). The CDR3 runs to 15 residues. Per germline, CDR1 SGHVS and CDR2 FNYEAQ. The V gene lost 5 bases and the J gene lost 3 bases, with 13 bases spanning the gap. This chain's CDR3 is CASSRQDSPNEKLFF. CDR3 DNA sequence: TGTGCCAGCAGCCGGCAGGACAGTCCTAATGAAAAACTGTTTTTT.

This chain connects TRBV5-1 to TRBJ1-5; 8 nucleotides agree with TRBD1. The V and J ends lost 4 bases and 7 bases, in that order; junction bases with no gene match: 7. The CDR3 is 14 amino acids. CDR1 SGHRS and CDR2 YFSETQ come from the germline V gene. CDR3 protein: CASSPGQGWQPQHF. DNA for the CDR3: TGCGCCAGCAGCCCAGGACAGGGCTGGCAGCCCCAGCATTTT.

The genes are TRBV5-1 and TRBJ2-4; D unclear. Germline values: CDR1 SGHRS, CDR2 YFSETQ. Trimming pared 0 bases from V and 6 bases from J, leaving 4 bases between. The CDR3 loop spans 12 amino acids. The CDR3 DNA sequence: TGCGCCAGCAGCTTGGACAGAAACATTCAGTACTTC. It encodes CASSLDRNIQYF.

The chain employs TRBV19 and TRBJ2-5; D gene ambiguous. The CDR3 is made up of 14 amino acids. Trimming removed 2 bases from V and 5 bases from J, with 12 bases in between. The germline V gene has CDR1 LNHDA and CDR2 SQIVND (reference sequence). CDR3 DNA sequence: TGTGCCAGTAGTATAATCGGGCTAGTCGAGACCCAGTACTTC. Translated: CASSIIGLVETQYF. Full variable domain (rest looked up from reference TRBV19 and TRBJ2-5): DGGITQSPKYLFRKEGQNVTLSCEQNLNHDAMYWYRQDPGQGLRLIYYSQIVNDFQKGDIAEGYSVSREKKESFPLTVTSAQKNPTAFYLCASSIIGLVETQYFGPGTRLLVL.

The chain combines TRBV9 with TRBJ2-6, with D possibly called TRBD1 or TRBD2 (5 bases each). Germline lookup yields CDR1 SGDLS and CDR2 YYNGEE. This CDR3 is built from 15 residues. V was cut by 3 bases and J by 4 bases, with 11 bases left in between. CDR3 sequence reads: CASSAGTLGANVLTF. The CDR3 DNA is TGTGCCAGCAGCGCCGGGACCCTGGGGGCCAACGTCCTGACTTTC.

This chain uses TRBV10-3 with TRBJ1-1, with TRBD1 identical over 8 bases. The ends lost 6 bases at V and 0 bases at J; junction bases unmatched: 6. The CDR3 length is 15 residues. Germline CDR1 ENHRY, CDR2 SYGVKD. The CDR3 nucleotides read TGTGCCATCAGACGGACAGGGACCATGAACACTGAAGCTTTCTTT. This encodes CAIRRTGTMNTEAFF.

V usage is TRBV19 and J usage is TRBJ2-5, with D possibly TRBD1 on 5 matching bases. CDR1 LNHDA and CDR2 SQIVND come from the germline V gene (reference sequence). The CDR3 is 13 residues long. Trimming removed 7 bases from V and 3 bases from J, with 12 bases in between. The CDR3 spells CASTGRAEETQYF. CDR3 nucleotides: TGTGCCAGTACTGGCAGGGCTGAAGAGACCCAGTACTTC.

The J gene is TRBJ1-4, the V gene TRBV7-9, with 9 bases matching TRBD1. Germline-derived CDR1 and CDR2 are SEHNR and FQNEAQ (reference sequence). This CDR3 spans 15 amino acids. V was clipped by 5 bases and J by 4 bases; unmatched bases: 5. The CDR3: CASSPLTGGNEKLFF. The DNA for the CDR3 is TGTGCCAGCAGCCCCCTGACAGGGGGTAATGAAAAACTGTTTTTT.

This chain links TRBV5-1 with TRBJ1-1, with no clear D. Per germline, CDR1 SGHRS and CDR2 YFSETQ. The V end lost 0 bases, the J end lost 1 base, and 4 bases lay between the germline ends. CDR3 length equals 13 residues. This CDR3 is CASSLGKNTEAFF. DNA of the CDR3: TGCGCCAGCAGCTTGGGCAAGAACACTGAAGCTTTCTTT.

This clone was picked up a small number of times. The V call is TRBV7-2, the J call TRBJ2-4, with TRBD2 matching over 7 bases. CDR3 length equals 12 residues. Unmatched junction bases numbered 1, after V lost 4 bases and J lost 7 bases. Germline lookup yields CDR1 SGHTA and CDR2 FQGNSA. CDR3 in amino acids: CASSSGGNIQYF. DNA for the CDR3: TGTGCCAGCAGCTCCGGGGGGAACATTCAGTACTTC.

About this clone itself: This same CDR3 is encoded by further DNA sequences in the sample. This chain connects TRBV27 to TRBJ1-5; D might be TRBD1 (6 bases). Germline assignment: CDR1 MNHEY and CDR2 SMNVEV (reference sequence). The CDR3 sequence is 13 residues long. V lost 2 bases and J 4 bases, leaving 6 bases between the germline ends. CDR3 in DNA: TGTGCCAGCAGTTTAAGGGGGAATCAGCCCCAGCATTTT. Translated: CASSLRGNQPQHF.

On this clone itself: Just one base apart from a much larger clone, this may be a read error. V is TRBV27 and J is TRBJ1-6; tentatively, D is TRBD1 (5 bases). Germline CDR1 and CDR2: MNHEY and SMNVEV (reference sequence). This CDR3 region has 17 residues. Trimming stripped 4 bases from V and 5 bases from J, with 18 bases between. This CDR3 is CASSWNKPGPNNSPLHF. CDR3 bases: TGTGCCAGCAGTTGGAATAAGCCGGGACCGAATAATTCACCCCTCCACTTT.

This chain joins TRBV19 and TRBJ1-1; D unclear. CDR1 and CDR2 (germline): LNHDA, SQIVND (reference sequence). The CDR3 totals 13 residues. V lost 1 base, J lost 4 bases, and 7 bases lay in between. The CDR3 loop reads CASSIGQATEAFF. For the CDR3, the DNA is TGTGCCAGTAGTATAGGGCAGGCCACTGAAGCTTTCTTT.

A note on this clone: At one end, the junction sequence differs from germline, possibly due to a read error. The sample holds other DNA sequences that translate to the same CDR3. The chain carries TRBV14 and TRBJ1-2, with a possible D match to TRBD1 (6 bases). CDR3 size: 15 residues. Germline CDR1 and CDR2: SGHDN and FVKESK. The CDR3 sequence: CASSQIQGQLYGYTF. CDR3 nucleotides: TGTGCCAGCAGTCAAATCCAGGGACAACTCTATGGTTACACCTTC.

The rearrangement links TRBV7-2 to TRBJ2-1; D not resolved. The length of the CDR3 is 15 residues. The V gene's germline CDR1 is SGHTA and CDR2 FQGNSA. Between the trimmed V and J ends, which lost 4 bases and 2 bases, there was a span of 12 bases. The CDR3 nucleotides read TGTGCCAGCAGCTCGTCTAGTGTTCCCTACAATGAGCAGTTCTTC. This gives the protein CASSSSSVPYNEQFF.

This clone has just a few counts. This chain links TRBV14 with TRBJ1-2; D perhaps matches TRBD1 (6 bases). Deletions cut 1 base from V and 5 bases from J, with 8 bases between. The CDR3 is 13 amino acids. CDR1 and CDR2 from the germline V gene are SGHDN and FVKESK. For the CDR3, the DNA is TGTGCCAGCAGCCAAGGACAGGTATATGGCTACACCTTC. It codes for CASSQGQVYGYTF.

Note on this clone: The sample contains more than one DNA sequence encoding this CDR3. This chain connects TRBV9 to TRBJ2-2; D uncertain. CDR3 length: 15 amino acids. V lost 3 bases, J lost 3 bases, and 12 bases lay in between. Germline V CDR1 and CDR2: SGDLS, YYNGEE. As DNA, the CDR3 is TGTGCCAGCAGCGCCGGGCTGGGGTACACCGGGGAGCTGTTTTTT. It translates to CASSAGLGYTGELFF.

V and J are TRBV11-3 and TRBJ2-2, with 8 nucleotides matching TRBD1. Unmatched junction bases numbered 5, after V lost 5 bases and J lost 0 bases. This CDR3 contains 16 residues. CDR1 SGHNT and CDR2 YENEEA come from the germline V gene. CDR3 in amino acids: CASSPGQGANTGELFF. CDR3 nucleotides: TGTGCCAGCAGCCCCGGACAGGGAGCGAACACCGGGGAGCTGTTTTTT.

This clone has a handful of counts. V and J are TRBV6-2 or TRBV6-3 and TRBJ1-5; no clear D gene. The V gene's germline CDR1 is MNHEY and CDR2 SVGEGT. The V gene lost 0 bases and the J gene lost 11 bases, with 8 bases spanning the gap. The CDR3 loop spans 12 amino acids. This chain's CDR3 is CASSYSLGAQHF. The DNA of the CDR3 is TGTGCCAGCAGTTACTCGCTCGGGGCCCAGCATTTT.

V and J are TRBV5-8 and TRBJ2-5; tentative D call: TRBD2 (6 bases). Germline-derived CDR1 and CDR2 are SGHTS and YDEGEE. The CDR3 totals 14 residues. Trimming shortened V by 4 bases and J by 5 bases, and 15 bases separated the two germline ends. The CDR3 DNA follows: TGTGCCAGCAGCCGGTGGTCCCGGGGGGAGACCCAGTACTTC. Encoded protein: CASSRWSRGETQYF.

This clone was found once. The chain links TRBV5-6 to TRBJ2-7; D may be TRBD1 (5 bases). V was pared by 6 bases and J by 5 bases, with 18 bases between. Germline assignment: CDR1 SGHDT and CDR2 YYEEEE. The length of the CDR3 is 14 residues. This chain's CDR3 is CASMSPAGADEQYF. CDR3 DNA: TGTGCCAGCATGTCCCCCGCTGGGGCCGACGAGCAGTACTTC.

The chain employs TRBV15 and TRBJ2-1; D is possibly TRBD1 or TRBD2 (6 bases each). The CDR3 loop spans 13 amino acids. Trimming cost V 3 bases and J 9 bases, with 12 bases left between them. The V gene's germline CDR1 is LNHNV and CDR2 YYDKDF (reference sequence). In DNA, the CDR3 is TGTGCCACCAGCAGGGGGTCGGGGGCTGAGCAGTTCTTC. Translation gives CATSRGSGAEQFF.

V is TRBV7-2 and J is TRBJ2-2, with D maybe TRBD1 (6 bases). Trimming stripped 8 bases from V and 4 bases from J, with 17 bases between. The CDR3 sequence is 15 residues long. The germline V gene has CDR1 SGHTA and CDR2 FQGNSA. CDR3 protein: CASLKIARGTGELFF. The DNA of the CDR3 is TGTGCCAGCCTCAAGATTGCCAGGGGCACCGGGGAGCTGTTTTTT.